Listed below are T cell receptor beta chains from one sample, sequenced in a study of blood T cells in healthy people across ages. TCRdb re-derived calls from the 5' RACE reads in MiXCR, one entry per CDR3 protein. The table includes hundreds of thousands of distinct CDR3 sequences, over 25% detected once. These same data were also listed under a study on T cells of mothers and their children.

Sample: blood. These receptor sequences come from a boy between 2 and 10 years old in good health. The CDR3 runs from the conserved cysteine through the conserved F or W. The order of the fields is V gene, J gene, CDR3 length, D gene, clone size, CDR3 protein, CDR3 DNA. D genes are given only for firm matches. The size field is filled for only some rows; it gives once, few, many or a size class.

v_call: TRBV6-1
j_call: TRBJ2-5
cdr3_length: 14
d_call: .
clone_size: few
cdr3_aa: CASSDRLPAETQYF
cdr3_nt: TGTGCCAGCAGTGACAGGCTGCCTGCAGAGACCCAGTACTTC

v_call: TRBV12-3/TRBV12-4
j_call: TRBJ2-7
cdr3_length: 14
d_call: .
clone_size: .
cdr3_aa: CASSSTGNGYEQYF
cdr3_nt: TGTGCCAGCAGCTCTACAGGGAACGGCTACGAGCAGTACTTC

v_call: TRBV7-3
j_call: TRBJ2-7
cdr3_length: 15
d_call: .
clone_size: few
cdr3_aa: CASSLRGGQNYEQYF
cdr3_nt: TGTGCCAGCAGCTTAAGGGGGGGACAGAACTACGAGCAGTACTTC

v_call: TRBV7-8
j_call: TRBJ2-5
cdr3_length: 15
d_call: TRBD1
clone_size: .
cdr3_aa: CASSPGQVIQETQYF
cdr3_nt: TGTGCCAGCAGCCCGGGACAGGTGATACAGGAGACCCAGTACTTC

v_call: TRBV7-9
j_call: TRBJ1-5
cdr3_length: 15
d_call: .
clone_size: few
cdr3_aa: CASSRAGSPGQPQHF
cdr3_nt: TGTGCCAGCAGCCGCGCGGGGTCCCCAGGTCAGCCCCAGCATTTT

v_call: TRBV9
j_call: TRBJ2-5
cdr3_length: 17
d_call: TRBD2
clone_size: many
cdr3_aa: CASSAGRLAGGTETQYF
cdr3_nt: TGTGCCAGCAGCGCCGGGAGATTAGCGGGGGGGACGGAGACCCAGTACTTC

v_call: TRBV20-1
j_call: TRBJ2-1
cdr3_length: 15
d_call: TRBD2
clone_size: .
cdr3_aa: CSASLSGGPYNEQFF
cdr3_nt: TGCAGTGCTAGTCTCAGCGGGGGTCCTTACAATGAGCAGTTCTTC

v_call: TRBV12-5
j_call: TRBJ2-2
cdr3_length: 12
d_call: .
clone_size: few
cdr3_aa: CASGTLRGELFF
cdr3_nt: TGTGCTAGTGGTACCCTGAGGGGGGAGCTGTTTTTT

v_call: TRBV20-1
j_call: TRBJ1-2
cdr3_length: 13
d_call: .
clone_size: few
cdr3_aa: CSARRLFNYGYTF
cdr3_nt: TGCAGTGCTAGGAGGCTTTTTAACTATGGCTACACCTTC

v_call: TRBV28
j_call: TRBJ2-5
cdr3_length: 15
d_call: TRBD1
clone_size: .
cdr3_aa: CASTRTGRRDETQYF
cdr3_nt: TGTGCCAGCACGAGGACAGGGAGGAGAGACGAGACCCAGTACTTC

v_call: TRBV20-1
j_call: TRBJ2-7
cdr3_length: 14
d_call: .
clone_size: .
cdr3_aa: CSARGWGGDYEQYF
cdr3_nt: TGCAGTGCTAGAGGCTGGGGAGGAGACTACGAGCAGTACTTC

v_call: TRBV11-2
j_call: TRBJ1-2
cdr3_length: 15
d_call: .
clone_size: many
cdr3_aa: CASSLVAGPRHGYTF
cdr3_nt: TGTGCCAGCAGCTTAGTGGCAGGGCCTAGGCATGGCTACACCTTC

v_call: TRBV15
j_call: TRBJ1-4
cdr3_length: 16
d_call: .
clone_size: .
cdr3_aa: CATSRARTGGREKLFF
cdr3_nt: TGTGCCACCAGCAGAGCCCGGACTGGGGGGAGGGAAAAACTGTTTTTT

v_call: TRBV24-1
j_call: TRBJ2-1
cdr3_length: 17
d_call: .
clone_size: .
cdr3_aa: CATSDSRGRGTYNEQFF
cdr3_nt: TGTGCCACCAGTGATTCTAGGGGTCGGGGCACCTACAATGAGCAGTTCTTC

v_call: TRBV6-6
j_call: TRBJ1-1
cdr3_length: 11
d_call: .
clone_size: .
cdr3_aa: CASSYSSEAFF
cdr3_nt: TGTGCCAGCAGTTACTCTTCTGAAGCTTTCTTT

v_call: TRBV7-2
j_call: TRBJ2-1
cdr3_length: 15
d_call: TRBD2
clone_size: few
cdr3_aa: CASSLGSGRANEQFF
cdr3_nt: TGTGCCAGCAGCTTGGGTAGCGGGAGGGCTAATGAGCAGTTCTTC

v_call: TRBV20-1
j_call: TRBJ1-4
cdr3_length: 14
d_call: .
clone_size: few
cdr3_aa: CSAGDSGGGEKLFF
cdr3_nt: TGCAGTGCTGGAGATTCGGGGGGAGGCGAAAAACTGTTTTTT

v_call: TRBV7-2
j_call: TRBJ2-7
cdr3_length: 15
d_call: .
clone_size: .
cdr3_aa: CASSPGGTENYEQYF
cdr3_nt: TGTGCCAGCAGCCCCGGGGGGACAGAAAACTACGAGCAGTACTTC

v_call: TRBV12-3/TRBV12-4
j_call: TRBJ2-1
cdr3_length: 13
d_call: .
clone_size: few
cdr3_aa: CASSDLRGAGQFF
cdr3_nt: TGTGCCAGCTCAGACTTAAGGGGGGCCGGGCAGTTCTTC

v_call: TRBV29-1
j_call: TRBJ2-5
cdr3_length: 15
d_call: TRBD1
clone_size: .
cdr3_aa: CSGDPGQGISETQYF
cdr3_nt: TGCAGCGGGGACCCGGGACAGGGTATTTCAGAGACCCAGTACTTC

v_call: TRBV10-3
j_call: TRBJ2-1
cdr3_length: 15
d_call: TRBD2
clone_size: .
cdr3_aa: CAITSSGRSGNEQFF
cdr3_nt: TGTGCCATCACGAGTAGCGGGAGGTCGGGGAATGAGCAGTTCTTC

v_call: TRBV5-1
j_call: TRBJ2-3
cdr3_length: 15
d_call: .
clone_size: .
cdr3_aa: CAGSLGVIGTDTQYF
cdr3_nt: TGCGCCGGCAGCTTAGGGGTAATTGGCACAGATACGCAGTATTTT

v_call: TRBV4-3
j_call: TRBJ2-1
cdr3_length: 13
d_call: .
clone_size: few
cdr3_aa: CASSQELNNEQFF
cdr3_nt: TGCGCCAGCAGCCAAGAATTAAACAATGAGCAGTTCTTC

v_call: TRBV29-1
j_call: TRBJ1-1
cdr3_length: 13
d_call: .
clone_size: once
cdr3_aa: CGVEWGARTEAFF
cdr3_nt: TGCGGCGTTGAATGGGGGGCTCGGACTGAAGCTTTCTTT

v_call: TRBV2
j_call: TRBJ2-5
cdr3_length: 14
d_call: TRBD2
clone_size: few
cdr3_aa: CASSVDGGAETQYF
cdr3_nt: TGTGCCAGCAGTGTGGACGGGGGGGCTGAGACCCAGTACTTC

v_call: TRBV11-1
j_call: TRBJ1-6
cdr3_length: 14
d_call: .
clone_size: once
cdr3_aa: CASRIQGGDSPLHF
cdr3_nt: TGTGCCAGCAGGATACAGGGTGGAGATTCACCCCTCCACTTT

v_call: TRBV7-8
j_call: TRBJ2-7
cdr3_length: 12
d_call: .
clone_size: .
cdr3_aa: CASSNDSYEQYF
cdr3_nt: TGTGCCAGCAGCAACGACTCCTACGAGCAGTACTTC

v_call: TRBV15
j_call: TRBJ2-6
cdr3_length: 19
d_call: TRBD1
clone_size: .
cdr3_aa: CATSRDSGTGRTGANVLTF
cdr3_nt: TGTGCCACCAGCAGAGACTCCGGGACAGGGAGGACTGGGGCCAACGTCCTGACTTTC

v_call: TRBV10-3
j_call: TRBJ2-5
cdr3_length: 12
d_call: .
clone_size: few
cdr3_aa: CAISEGSETQYF
cdr3_nt: TGTGCCATCAGTGAGGGGTCGGAGACCCAGTACTTC

v_call: TRBV6-2/TRBV6-3
j_call: TRBJ2-7
cdr3_length: 16
d_call: .
clone_size: .
cdr3_aa: CASSPQPYITTYEQYF
cdr3_nt: TGTGCCAGCAGTCCTCAACCCTACATAACCACCTACGAGCAGTACTTC

v_call: TRBV7-9
j_call: TRBJ1-1
cdr3_length: 16
d_call: TRBD1
clone_size: once
cdr3_aa: CASSWRTGGYLAKAFF
cdr3_nt: TGTGCCAGCAGCTGGCGGACAGGCGGATACCTCGCCAAAGCTTTCTTT

v_call: TRBV7-6
j_call: TRBJ2-5
cdr3_length: 17
d_call: TRBD2
clone_size: .
cdr3_aa: CASSLFRAGVGQETQYF
cdr3_nt: TGTGCCAGCAGCCTCTTTAGAGCGGGAGTGGGTCAAGAGACCCAGTACTTC

v_call: TRBV5-1
j_call: TRBJ2-5
cdr3_length: 15
d_call: TRBD2
clone_size: .
cdr3_aa: CASSPGLAGEQTQYF
cdr3_nt: TGCGCCAGCAGCCCGGGACTAGCGGGAGAACAGACCCAGTACTTC

v_call: TRBV25-1
j_call: TRBJ1-4
cdr3_length: 13
d_call: .
clone_size: many
cdr3_aa: CASSGQGNEKLFF
cdr3_nt: TGTGCCAGCAGTGGGCAGGGCAATGAAAAACTGTTTTTT

v_call: TRBV4-3
j_call: TRBJ2-6
cdr3_length: 16
d_call: .
clone_size: .
cdr3_aa: CASSQDPGGGANVLTF
cdr3_nt: TGCGCCAGCAGCCAAGACCCAGGTGGCGGGGCCAACGTCCTGACTTTC

v_call: TRBV25-1
j_call: TRBJ1-5
cdr3_length: 15
d_call: .
clone_size: .
cdr3_aa: CASSEGQNSNQPQHF
cdr3_nt: TGTGCCAGCAGTGAAGGTCAGAATAGCAATCAGCCCCAGCATTTT

v_call: TRBV7-2
j_call: TRBJ2-2
cdr3_length: 17
d_call: TRBD2
clone_size: .
cdr3_aa: CASRRGTSGGNTGELFF
cdr3_nt: TGTGCCAGCAGACGGGGGACTAGCGGGGGAAACACCGGGGAGCTGTTTTTT

v_call: TRBV29-1
j_call: TRBJ2-1
cdr3_length: 13
d_call: TRBD2
clone_size: few
cdr3_aa: CSAAGLAHNEQFF
cdr3_nt: TGCAGCGCCGCGGGACTAGCCCACAATGAGCAGTTCTTC

v_call: TRBV15
j_call: TRBJ2-7
cdr3_length: 12
d_call: .
clone_size: .
cdr3_aa: CATSPQPYEQYF
cdr3_nt: TGTGCCACCAGCCCCCAGCCCTACGAGCAGTACTTC

v_call: TRBV12-3/TRBV12-4
j_call: TRBJ2-7
cdr3_length: 13
d_call: TRBD1
clone_size: few
cdr3_aa: CASRDRGNYEQYF
cdr3_nt: TGTGCCAGCAGGGACAGGGGAAACTACGAGCAGTACTTC

v_call: TRBV5-1
j_call: TRBJ2-5
cdr3_length: 16
d_call: .
clone_size: few
cdr3_aa: CASSPMGRAFQETQYF
cdr3_nt: TGCGCCAGCAGCCCCATGGGTAGGGCATTCCAAGAGACCCAGTACTTC

v_call: TRBV18
j_call: TRBJ2-7
cdr3_length: 16
d_call: .
clone_size: .
cdr3_aa: CASSPGTLRFGYEQYF
cdr3_nt: TGTGCCAGCTCACCAGGGACACTAAGATTCGGCTACGAGCAGTACTTC

v_call: TRBV7-3
j_call: TRBJ2-2
cdr3_length: 14
d_call: .
clone_size: .
cdr3_aa: CASSLTWGSGELFF
cdr3_nt: TGTGCCAGCAGCTTAACCTGGGGGTCCGGGGAGCTGTTTTTT

v_call: TRBV7-9
j_call: TRBJ2-7
cdr3_length: 19
d_call: TRBD2
clone_size: .
cdr3_aa: CASSSPGTSGRPLSYEQYF
cdr3_nt: TGTGCCAGCAGCTCCCCCGGGACTAGCGGTCGGCCCCTCTCCTACGAGCAGTACTTC

v_call: TRBV12-3/TRBV12-4
j_call: TRBJ2-5
cdr3_length: 15
d_call: TRBD2
clone_size: few
cdr3_aa: CASSLIAGEGETQYF
cdr3_nt: TGTGCCAGCAGCTTAATAGCGGGAGAAGGAGAGACCCAGTACTTC

v_call: TRBV10-3
j_call: TRBJ2-4
cdr3_length: 13
d_call: TRBD2
clone_size: .
cdr3_aa: CAISESGLAPKYF
cdr3_nt: TGTGCCATCAGTGAGTCTGGACTAGCTCCCAAGTACTTC

v_call: TRBV20-1
j_call: TRBJ2-5
cdr3_length: 14
d_call: .
clone_size: .
cdr3_aa: CSAHIGTSQETQYF
cdr3_nt: TGCAGTGCTCACATCGGGACATCGCAAGAGACCCAGTACTTC

v_call: TRBV20-1
j_call: TRBJ2-7
cdr3_length: 16
d_call: .
clone_size: .
cdr3_aa: CSAIPLRDSLRDEQYF
cdr3_nt: TGCAGTGCTATACCTCTCCGGGACTCCCTGAGGGACGAGCAGTACTTC

v_call: TRBV29-1
j_call: TRBJ2-5
cdr3_length: 14
d_call: TRBD2
clone_size: .
cdr3_aa: CSVEPSGAQETQYF
cdr3_nt: TGCAGCGTTGAACCTAGCGGGGCTCAAGAGACCCAGTACTTC

v_call: TRBV29-1
j_call: TRBJ2-7
cdr3_length: 15
d_call: .
clone_size: .
cdr3_aa: CSVGPRQGLIYEQYF
cdr3_nt: TGCAGCGTTGGGCCCCGACAGGGACTAATATACGAGCAGTACTTC